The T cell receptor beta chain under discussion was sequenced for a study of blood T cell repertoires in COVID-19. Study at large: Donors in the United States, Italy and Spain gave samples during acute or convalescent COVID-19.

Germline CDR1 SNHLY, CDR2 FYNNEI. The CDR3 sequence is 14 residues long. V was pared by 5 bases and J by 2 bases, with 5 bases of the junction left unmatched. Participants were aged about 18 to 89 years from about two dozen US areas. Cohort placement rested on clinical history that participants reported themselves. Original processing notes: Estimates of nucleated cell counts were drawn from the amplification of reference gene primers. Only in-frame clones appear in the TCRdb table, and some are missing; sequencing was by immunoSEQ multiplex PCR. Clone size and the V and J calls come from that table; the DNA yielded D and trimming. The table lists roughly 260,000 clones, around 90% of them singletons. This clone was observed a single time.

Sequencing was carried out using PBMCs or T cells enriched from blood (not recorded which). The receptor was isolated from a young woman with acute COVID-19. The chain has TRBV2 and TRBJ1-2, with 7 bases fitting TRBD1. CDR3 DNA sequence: TGTGCCAGCAGTTCACCACAGGGGAACTATGGCTACACCTTC. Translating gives CASSSPQGNYGYTF.